This T cell receptor beta chain was sequenced during a study of T cell responses to AZD1222 COVID-19 vaccine. The CDR3 loop spans 16 amino acids. Germline lookup yields CDR1 MGHRA and CDR2 YSYEKL. The assay was immunoSEQ multiplex PCR, and TCRdb's table has in-frame clones only and misses some. In the table there are 150,000 or so clones, 90% to 95% of which are singletons. Concerning this clone itself: Sequence at one end of the junction differs from germline and may be a read error.

This sequence was found in an adult in good health. V usage is TRBV4-1 and J usage is TRBJ1-3; maybe TRBD1 (6 bases). The source material was peripheral blood, sampled on day 0 of AZD1222 vaccination. The CDR3 loop reads CASSKEGGSDGNTIYF. For the CDR3, the DNA is TGCGCCAGCAGCAAAGAGGGGGGTTCGGATGGAAACACCATATATTTT.